These 18 T cell receptor beta chains share one sample of origin, sequenced in a study of blood T cell repertoires in COVID-19. This table comes from immunoSEQ multiplex PCR, and its TCRdb copy is limited to in-frame clones, with some not included. This table has 45,000 to 50,000 clones, less than 90% appearing once. The sequenced sample consisted of peripheral blood. The receptors derive from a human donor in a cohort sampled during active COVID-19.

The V gene is TRBV11-2, the J gene TRBJ2-1; no clear D. Trimming took 5 bases from V and 6 from J, leaving 8 bases between them. This CDR3 has 12 residues. Germline V gene lookup returns CDR1 SGHAT and CDR2 FQNNGV. The CDR3 coding sequence is TGTGCCAGCAGCCCCGCGGCCAATGAGCAGTTCTTC. Translated: CASSPAANEQFF.

The rearrangement uses TRBV5-5 and TRBJ2-3; TRBD2 matches 12 bases. V was clipped by 3 bases and J by 5 bases; unmatched bases: 4. The CDR3 is 15 amino acids. Germline-derived CDR1 and CDR2 are SGHKS and YYEKEE (reference sequence). The CDR3 nucleotides are TGTGCCAGCAGCTACCCACTAGCGGGGGGAGATACGCAGTATTTT. As protein: CASSYPLAGGDTQYF.

The rearrangement links TRBV11-2 to TRBJ2-7; a weak D match, TRBD2 (7 bases). V was clipped by 1 base and J by 5 bases, with 21 bases between them. CDR3 length equals 17 residues. Germline CDR1 reads SGHAT; CDR2 reads FQNNGV. The DNA of the CDR3 is TGTGCCAGCAGCTTAGTGGGGGGGGGCCCCGGACGGGACGAGCAGTACTTC. This translates into CASSLVGGGPGRDEQYF.

The CDR3 is CASSLDGGAREQYF. CDR3 sequence (DNA): TGTGCCAGCAGCTTAGACGGGGGGGCGAGGGAGCAGTACTTC. The V and J genes are TRBV7-2 and TRBJ2-7; 8 positions agree with TRBD2. V was pared by 1 base and J by 7 bases, with 6 bases of the junction left unmatched. CDR3 length equals 14 residues. In germline, CDR1 is SGHTA, CDR2 FQGNSA. Based on the CDR3 plus reference TRBV7-2 and TRBJ2-7, the full variable domain is GAGVSQSPSNKVTEKGKDVELRCDPISGHTALYWYRQSLGQGLEFLIYFQGNSAPDKSGLPSDRFSAERTGGSVSTLTIQRTQQEDSAVYLCASSLDGGAREQYFGPGTRLTVT.

The V gene is TRBV27, the J gene TRBJ1-1; 12 nucleotides align to TRBD1. The CDR3 length is 14 residues. CDR1 is MNHEY, CDR2 SMNVEV, per germline (reference sequence). Germline trimming cut 7 bases from V and 5 bases from J; bases unmatched to any gene: 5. In DNA, the CDR3 is TGTGCCAGCAAAGGGACAGGGGGCTATACTGAAGCTTTCTTT. It is translated as CASKGTGGYTEAFF.

The gene calls are TRBV7-9 and TRBJ1-1; D is perhaps TRBD1 (5 bases). CDR1 and CDR2 (germline): SEHNR, FQNEAQ (reference sequence). Trimming removed 5 bases from V and 1 base from J, with 17 bases in between. The CDR3 length is 16 residues. The CDR3 DNA reads TGTGCCAGCAGCACTGGTCAGGGTTTTTGGAACACTGAAGCTTTCTTT. Its translation is CASSTGQGFWNTEAFF.

V is TRBV6-6 and J is TRBJ2-1; 9 nucleotides agree with TRBD2. V shed 6 bases and J 7 bases; nucleotides not matched to a gene: 10. Germline loops: CDR1 MNHNY, CDR2 SVGAGI (reference sequence). The CDR3 loop spans 15 amino acids. CDR3 sequence: CASRDPAGGLNEQFF. CDR3 coding DNA: TGTGCCAGCAGGGACCCAGCGGGGGGCCTGAATGAGCAGTTCTTC.

This sequence joins TRBV6-6 and TRBJ1-2; D is unclear. CDR3 length equals 14 residues. V was pared by 0 bases and J by 7 bases, with 12 bases between. Germline V gene lookup returns CDR1 MNHNY and CDR2 SVGAGI (reference sequence). The CDR3 spells CASSYSNDRGGYTF. In DNA, the CDR3 is TGTGCCAGCAGTTACTCGAACGATCGGGGTGGCTACACCTTC.

The rearrangement links TRBV6-1 to TRBJ1-4; TRBD1 is a possible D gene (6 bases). This CDR3 is built from 18 residues. Germline V CDR1 and CDR2: MNHNS, SASEGT. Trimming shortened V by 3 bases and J by 0 bases, and 17 bases separated the two germline ends. Here the CDR3 reads CASSERRGHLSTNEKLFF. The CDR3 nucleotides read TGTGCCAGCAGTGAGCGACGGGGACACCTATCAACTAATGAAAAACTGTTTTTT.

V gene TRBV7-3 combines with J gene TRBJ2-1; 10 bases align to TRBD2. This CDR3 region has 16 residues. V dropped 4 bases and J dropped 0; count of bases not matched to a gene: 3. CDR1 and CDR2 from the germline V gene are SGHTA and FQGTGA. The CDR3 reads CASSSTSGASYNEQFF. The CDR3, as DNA: TGTGCCAGCAGCTCCACTAGCGGGGCCTCCTACAATGAGCAGTTCTTC.

V gene TRBV13 combines with J gene TRBJ2-3, with D perhaps TRBD1 (5 bases). The CDR3 totals 12 residues. Trimming cost V 5 bases and J 3 bases, with 6 bases left between them. Germline V CDR1 and CDR2: PRHDT, FYEKMQ (reference sequence). The CDR3 DNA sequence: TGTGCCAGCAGCCAGGGTACAGATACGCAGTATTTT. It specifies CASSQGTDTQYF.

The V and J genes are TRBV9 and TRBJ1-1; possibly TRBD1 for D (6 bases). The CDR3 extends over 13 amino acids. From germline, CDR1 is SGDLS and CDR2 YYNGEE. V lost 5 bases, J lost 5 bases, and 13 bases lay in between. The CDR3, as DNA: TGTGCCAGCAGAGCACAGGGTTCGACTGAAGCTTTCTTT. This gives the protein CASRAQGSTEAFF.

The gene calls are TRBV7-2 and TRBJ2-1, with 8 bases lining up with TRBD2. Trimming removed 1 base from V and 0 bases from J; junction bases left unmatched: 8. CDR3 length: 18 amino acids. CDR1 and CDR2 (germline): SGHTA, FQGNSA. In DNA, the CDR3 is TGTGCCAGCAGCTTAGTTTGGGCGGGGGGCACCTCCTACAATGAGCAGTTCTTC. This codes for CASSLVWAGGTSYNEQFF.

The chain joins TRBV2 to TRBJ2-5; 8 bases match TRBD2. The J segment lost 2 bases and the V segment lost 6 bases, leaving 8 bases of the junction unmatched. The CDR3 spans 15 residues. The germline CDR1 and CDR2 sequences are SNHLY and FYNNEI. The CDR3, as DNA: TGTGCCAGCAGAGACCAACTAGCGGCGCAAGAGACCCAGTACTTC. This sequence encodes CASRDQLAAQETQYF.

This chain joins TRBV7-8 and TRBJ1-5; 7 bases align to TRBD1. After removal of 6 bases from V and 4 bases from J, the junction contained 9 bases not matched to a gene. Germline lookup yields CDR1 SGHVS and CDR2 FQNEAQ. This CDR3 is 15 amino acids long. The CDR3 DNA follows: TGTGCCAGCAGTCTTGGGGGACAGAAAAATCAGCCCCAGCATTTT. It is translated as CASSLGGQKNQPQHF.

V and J are TRBV13 and TRBJ1-1; a weak D match, TRBD1 (6 bases). From germline, CDR1 is PRHDT and CDR2 FYEKMQ (reference sequence). The V and J ends lost 5 bases and 5 bases respectively, with 9 bases between them. There are 12 residues in the CDR3. CDR3 DNA: TGTGCCAGCAGCCCCCAGGGGACTGAAGCTTTCTTT. Its translation is CASSPQGTEAFF.

This chain connects TRBV19 to TRBJ2-5, with D tentatively TRBD1 (5 bases). V dropped 10 bases and J dropped 5 bases, with 17 bases sitting between them. Germline values: CDR1 LNHDA, CDR2 SQIVND (reference sequence). CDR3 length: 13 amino acids. CDR3 in amino acids: CATSGRVTETQYF. DNA of the CDR3: TGTGCCACCTCCGGCAGGGTTACGGAGACCCAGTACTTC.

The rearrangement joins TRBV5-4 to TRBJ2-1; TRBD2 aligns across 14 bases. CDR3 size: 18 residues. The J segment lost 4 bases and the V segment lost 6 bases, leaving 12 bases of the junction unmatched. The germline V gene has CDR1 SGHNT and CDR2 YYREEE (reference sequence). The CDR3 DNA reads TGTGCCAGCAACGCCGCTGGGACTAGCGGGGGAGCGTACAATGAGCAGTTCTTC. Residues: CASNAAGTSGGAYNEQFF.